This note documents a single T cell receptor beta chain sequence. Its antigen remains unknown. The germline CDR1 and CDR2 sequences are SGHTA and FQGNSA. This CDR3 is 14 amino acids long. Trimming took 1 base from V and 9 from J; bases not matched to a gene: 4. Both 60 Vbeta primers and 13 Jbeta primers went into the PCR. Clones were sequenced by immunoSEQ multiplex PCR, and TCRdb holds only the in-frame ones, with some missing. The data contain about 250,000 clones, roughly 91% of them singletons. This entry belongs to a study of cytomegalovirus exposure and HLA in healthy donors. Study-wide findings and caveats: DRB1 showed the most TCR associations and HLA-C the fewest in a later analysis, as rates varied by HLA locus. In an earlier analysis, about 87% or about 30%: the productive usage of most TCR beta V segments. In a later analysis, at a false discovery rate of 0.05, roughly 17,000 TCR beta sequences were associated with HLA alleles.

The sequencing sample was made of PBMCs. The sequence was collected from a girl aged 2-10 years in good health and CMV-seronegative. The chain uses TRBV7-2 and TRBJ2-1; the match to TRBD1 covers 9 bases. The DNA for the CDR3 is TGTGCCAGCAGCTTAGGGACAGGGGAAGGTGAGCAGTTCTTC. Protein product: CASSLGTGEGEQFF.